The 16 T cell receptor beta chains below were found in one sample sequenced in a study of a mutant IDH1 vaccine in newly diagnosed glioma. Noted time point: week 23, last vaccination. Each dose of the vaccine consisted of 300 ug of mutant IDH1 20-mer peptide, with topical imiquimod. These receptors have no identified antigens. TCRdb keeps only in-frame clones here, not all; method: immunoSEQ multiplex PCR. The data contain 52,000 or so clones, around 80% of them singletons. Material: PBMCs, obtained from a glioma patient whose treatment included an IDH1 peptide vaccine. These receptors were collected from a woman in her 40s with glioma. Some clones in this sample may be carry-over from other donors' samples.

This chain uses TRBV19 with TRBJ1-1; D unresolved. Trimming took 6 bases from V and 9 from J, leaving 14 bases between them. The germline V gene has CDR1 LNHDA and CDR2 SQIVND (reference sequence). CDR3 length: 12 amino acids. The DNA for the CDR3 is TGTGCCAGTAGCCCTGGGCGGCATAAAGCTTTCTTT. Translating gives CASSPGRHKAFF.

For this clone: One end of the junction varies from germline; a read error may be responsible. The CDR3 DNA reads TGCGCCAGCATAGAGGGCTACGAGCAGTACTTC. This translates into CASIEGYEQYF. J is TRBJ2-7 and V is TRBV6-5; D is possibly TRBD2 (5 bases). CDR3 length: 11 amino acids. The germline gives CDR1 MNHEY, CDR2 SVGAGI.

This clone was observed once. J is TRBJ1-2 and V is TRBV10-3; maybe TRBD1 (6 bases). Germline CDR1 ENHRY, CDR2 SYGVKD. This CDR3 has 14 amino acids. Trimming took 9 bases from V and 6 from J, leaving 20 bases between them. This CDR3 reads CAIPDSLGIHGYTF. Written as DNA, the CDR3 is TGTGCCATACCGGACAGTCTGGGAATTCATGGCTACACCTTC.

This chain joins TRBV7-2 and TRBJ1-3; D remains unclear. The CDR3 loop spans 15 amino acids. Trimming pared 5 bases from V and 4 bases from J, leaving 15 bases between. From germline, CDR1 is SGHTA and CDR2 FQGNSA. The CDR3 DNA reads TGTGCCAGCAGCCCAGACCGCAGACAAGGAAACACCATATATTTT. This sequence encodes CASSPDRRQGNTIYF. The variable domain in full, with the rest retrieved from reference TRBV7-2 and TRBJ1-3, is GAGVSQSPSNKVTEKGKDVELRCDPISGHTALYWYRQSLGQGLEFLIYFQGNSAPDKSGLPSDRFSAERTGGSVSTLTIQRTQQEDSAVYLCASSPDRRQGNTIYFGEGSWLTVV.

The chain has TRBV2 and TRBJ2-7; D ambiguous. This CDR3 is 13 amino acids long. Germline CDR1 SNHLY, CDR2 FYNNEI. The V and J ends lost 2 bases and 7 bases respectively, with 12 bases between them. The CDR3 loop reads CASSEFGSFEQYF. In DNA, the CDR3 is TGTGCCAGCAGTGAATTCGGTTCGTTTGAGCAGTACTTC.

This chain links TRBV10-1 with TRBJ1-1; D call uncertain. The CDR3 totals 12 residues. The V gene's germline CDR1 is WNHNN and CDR2 SYGVQD (reference sequence). The V end was cut by 6 bases, the J end by 1 base, with 6 bases between. The CDR3 DNA reads as TGCGCCAGCAGCCTCGGGAACACTGAAGCTTTCTTT. Residues: CASSLGNTEAFF.

This clone was picked up a small number of times. V usage is TRBV6-1 and J usage is TRBJ1-1; D is ambiguous. This CDR3 region has 15 residues. CDR1 MNHNS and CDR2 SASEGT come from the germline V gene. The V and J ends lost 0 bases and 1 base respectively, with 9 bases between them. CDR3 sequence (DNA): TGTGCCAGCAGTGAAGCCTCCGTCGGGAACACTGAAGCTTTCTTT. Amino acid sequence: CASSEASVGNTEAFF.

The rearrangement joins TRBV7-6 to TRBJ2-7, with 7 bases lining up with TRBD2. Germline V gives CDR1 SGHVS, CDR2 FNYEAQ. There are 14 residues in the CDR3. V was pared by 3 bases and J by 6 bases, with 8 bases of the junction left unmatched. For the CDR3, the DNA is TGTGCCAGCAGCTTGGGTGGGGGGGGTTCCGAGCAGTACTTC. Translated, it gives CASSLGGGGSEQYF.

The sample holds a few counts of this clone. This chain connects TRBV15 to TRBJ1-1; D gene uncertain. The germline V gene has CDR1 LNHNV and CDR2 YYDKDF (reference sequence). Trimming removed 0 bases from V and 0 bases from J, with 14 bases in between. The CDR3 extends over 17 amino acids. The CDR3 region is CATSRDSLGRLNTEAFF. The CDR3, as DNA: TGTGCCACCAGCAGAGATTCTCTAGGACGCCTGAACACTGAAGCTTTCTTT.

The genes are TRBV25-1 and TRBJ2-7, with D possibly matching TRBD2 (5 bases). V gave up 2 bases and J gave up 5 bases, with 7 bases separating them. In germline, CDR1 is MGHDK, CDR2 SYGVNS. The CDR3 extends over 12 amino acids. DNA of the CDR3: TGTGCCAGCAGTGAACTACTAGACGAGCAGTACTTC. This encodes CASSELLDEQYF.

This clone has a handful of counts. This chain uses TRBV9 with TRBJ2-1; 10 positions match TRBD2. The CDR3 totals 16 residues. V lost 3 bases to trimming and J lost 4 bases; unmatched junction nucleotides: 7. The V gene's germline CDR1 is SGDLS and CDR2 YYNGEE. As DNA, the CDR3 is TGTGCCAGCAGCGAACTAACTAGCGGGGTTTACAATGAGCAGTTCTTC. The encoded protein is CASSELTSGVYNEQFF.

The V gene is TRBV30, the J gene TRBJ2-6; D remains unclear. CDR1 GTSNPN and CDR2 SVGIG come from the germline V gene (reference sequence). Between the trimmed V and J ends, which lost 6 bases and 0 bases, there was a span of 15 bases. There are 16 residues in the CDR3. Here the CDR3 reads CACAQAPHSGANVLTF. The CDR3 DNA reads TGTGCCTGTGCGCAGGCCCCTCACTCTGGGGCCAACGTCCTGACTTTC.

The chain recombines TRBV29-1 with TRBJ1-2; D is undetermined. The CDR3 covers 10 residues. Trimming removed 3 bases from V and 6 bases from J, with 5 bases in between. CDR1 SQVTM and CDR2 ANQGSEA come from the germline V gene. The CDR3 sequence: CSVDQDGYTF. The CDR3 bases are TGCAGCGTTGATCAAGATGGCTACACCTTC.

The chain joins TRBV9 to TRBJ2-3, with 14 bases aligning to TRBD2. The germline V gene has CDR1 SGDLS and CDR2 YYNGEE. V lost 0 bases, J lost 9 bases, and 3 bases stayed unmatched. CDR3 size: 15 residues. The CDR3 nucleotides are TGTGCCAGCAGCGTAGAGGGACTAGCGGGGGACACGCAGTATTTT. Encoded protein: CASSVEGLAGDTQYF.

The chain employs TRBV29-1 and TRBJ1-1; 9 positions agree with TRBD1. With V trimmed by 6 bases and J by 9 bases, 8 bases remained unmatched. Germline loops: CDR1 SQVTM, CDR2 ANQGSEA. The length of the CDR3 is 12 residues. DNA for the CDR3: TGCAGCGTGCTGGGACAGGGCAATAAAGCTTTCTTT. This sequence encodes CSVLGQGNKAFF. Based on the CDR3 plus reference TRBV29-1 and TRBJ1-1, the full variable domain is SAVISQKPSRDICQRGTSLTIQCQVDSQVTMMFWYRQQPGQSLTLIATANQGSEATYESGFVIDKFPISRPNLTFSTLTVSNMSPEDSSIYLCSVLGQGNKAFFGQGTRLTVV.

The chain links TRBV27 to TRBJ2-5; TRBD1 aligns across 8 bases. The CDR3 is 16 residues long. CDR1 and CDR2 from the germline V gene are MNHEY and SMNVEV (reference sequence). V lost 7 bases, J lost 1 base, and 11 bases stayed unmatched. For the CDR3, the DNA is TGTGCCAGCAAGGGAAGCGACAGGGGCTTCCAAGAGACCCAGTACTTC. This encodes CASKGSDRGFQETQYF.